These T cell receptor beta chains were read from a single sample in a study of T-cell memory formation after mild COVID-19. TCRdb processed the 5' RACE reads anew with MiXCR; each CDR3 protein has one entry. The sample lists fewer than 300,000 distinct CDR3 sequences, over 15% occurring once. The sequenced material came from PBMCs or a T cell subset sorted from them (not recorded which). These receptors were taken from a young man who had mild COVID-19 (a few samples of this study predate the infection). Cell type and time point are not known. Both conserved end residues are part of each CDR3. The order of the fields is clone size, V gene, J gene, D gene, CDR3 protein, CDR3 DNA. D genes are given only for firm matches. Rows may omit the clone size; those that give it use once, few, many or a size class.

abundance: few
v_gene: TRBV2
j_gene: TRBJ2-2
d_gene: TRBD1
CDR3aa: CASSQQGAVSGGELFF
CDR3nt: TGTGCCAGCAGCCAGCAGGGGGCGGTTTCTGGCGGGGAGCTGTTTTTT

abundance: NA
v_gene: TRBV4-1
j_gene: TRBJ2-2
d_gene: NA
CDR3aa: CASSPRPGANTGELFF
CDR3nt: TGCGCCAGCAGCCCACGTCCAGGCGCGAACACCGGGGAGCTGTTTTTT

abundance: few
v_gene: TRBV10-3
j_gene: TRBJ2-1
d_gene: NA
CDR3aa: CAISEDSNEQFF
CDR3nt: TGTGCCATCAGTGAAGACAGCAATGAGCAGTTCTTC

abundance: few
v_gene: TRBV12-3/TRBV12-4
j_gene: TRBJ1-5
d_gene: NA
CDR3aa: CASSHTDSNQPQHF
CDR3nt: TGTGCCAGCAGTCACACGGACAGCAATCAGCCCCAGCATTTT

abundance: NA
v_gene: TRBV3-1
j_gene: TRBJ1-5
d_gene: NA
CDR3aa: CASSQDITPNQPQHF
CDR3nt: TGTGCCAGCAGCCAAGATATTACACCGAATCAGCCCCAGCATTTT

abundance: few
v_gene: TRBV10-3
j_gene: TRBJ2-1
d_gene: NA
CDR3aa: CAIKGGADGSSYNEQFF
CDR3nt: TGTGCCATCAAAGGGGGTGCAGATGGGAGCTCCTACAATGAGCAGTTCTTC

abundance: NA
v_gene: TRBV7-3
j_gene: TRBJ2-2
d_gene: NA
CDR3aa: CASTGGNTGELFF
CDR3nt: TGTGCCAGCACCGGGGGGAACACCGGGGAGCTGTTTTTT

abundance: NA
v_gene: TRBV7-2
j_gene: TRBJ2-5
d_gene: NA
CDR3aa: CASSFALAETQYF
CDR3nt: TGTGCCAGCAGCTTCGCCCTCGCTGAGACCCAGTACTTC

abundance: few
v_gene: TRBV3-1
j_gene: TRBJ2-1
d_gene: NA
CDR3aa: CASSQDPGRASYNEQFF
CDR3nt: TGTGCCAGCAGCCAAGATCCAGGGAGAGCCTCCTACAATGAGCAGTTCTTC

abundance: NA
v_gene: TRBV12-3/TRBV12-4
j_gene: TRBJ2-7
d_gene: NA
CDR3aa: CASSLGATYEQYF
CDR3nt: TGTGCCAGCAGTTTAGGGGCGACCTACGAGCAGTACTTC